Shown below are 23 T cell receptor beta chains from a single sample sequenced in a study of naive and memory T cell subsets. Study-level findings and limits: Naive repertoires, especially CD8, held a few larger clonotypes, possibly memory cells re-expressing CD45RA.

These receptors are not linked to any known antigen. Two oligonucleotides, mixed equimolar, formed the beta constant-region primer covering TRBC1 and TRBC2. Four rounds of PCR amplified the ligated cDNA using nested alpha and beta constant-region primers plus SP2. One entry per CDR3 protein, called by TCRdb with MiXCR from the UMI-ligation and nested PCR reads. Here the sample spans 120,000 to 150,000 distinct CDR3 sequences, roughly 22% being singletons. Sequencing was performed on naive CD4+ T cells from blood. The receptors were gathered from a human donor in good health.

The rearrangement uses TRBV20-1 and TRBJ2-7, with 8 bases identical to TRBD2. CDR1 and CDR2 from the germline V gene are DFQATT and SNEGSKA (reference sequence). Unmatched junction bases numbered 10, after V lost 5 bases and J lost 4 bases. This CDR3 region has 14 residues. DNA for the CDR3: TGCAGTGCTCCGAGGGCCTCTAGCGGGTACGAGCAGTACTTC. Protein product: CSAPRASSGYEQYF.

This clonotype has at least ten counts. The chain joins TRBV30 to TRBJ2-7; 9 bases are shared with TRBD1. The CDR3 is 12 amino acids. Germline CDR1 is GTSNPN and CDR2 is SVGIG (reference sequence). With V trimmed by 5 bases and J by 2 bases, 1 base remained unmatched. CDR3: CAWGTGPYEQYF. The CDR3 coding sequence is TGTGCCTGGGGGACAGGGCCCTACGAGCAGTACTTC.

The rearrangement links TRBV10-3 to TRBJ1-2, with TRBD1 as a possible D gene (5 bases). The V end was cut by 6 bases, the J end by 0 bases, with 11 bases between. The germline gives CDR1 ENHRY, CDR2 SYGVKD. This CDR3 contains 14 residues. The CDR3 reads CAIRGDGSNYGYTF. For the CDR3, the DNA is TGTGCCATCAGGGGGGACGGATCTAACTATGGCTACACCTTC.

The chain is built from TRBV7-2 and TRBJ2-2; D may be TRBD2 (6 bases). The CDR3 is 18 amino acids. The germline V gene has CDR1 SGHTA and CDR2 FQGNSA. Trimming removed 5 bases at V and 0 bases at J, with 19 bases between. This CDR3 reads CASSPLVRTIANTGELFF. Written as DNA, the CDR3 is TGTGCCAGCAGCCCTTTAGTCAGGACTATCGCGAACACCGGGGAGCTGTTTTTT.

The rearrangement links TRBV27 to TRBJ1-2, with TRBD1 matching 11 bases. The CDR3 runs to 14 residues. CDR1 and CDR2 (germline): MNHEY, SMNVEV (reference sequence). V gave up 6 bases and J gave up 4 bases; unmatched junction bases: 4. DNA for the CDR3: TGTGCCAGCAGGGACAGGGGGCAGATCTATGGCTACACCTTC. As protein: CASRDRGQIYGYTF.

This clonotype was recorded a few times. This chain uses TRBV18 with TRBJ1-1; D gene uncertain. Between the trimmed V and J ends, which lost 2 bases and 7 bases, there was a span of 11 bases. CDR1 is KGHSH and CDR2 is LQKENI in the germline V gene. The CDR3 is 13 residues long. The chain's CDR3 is CASSPSRIDEAFF. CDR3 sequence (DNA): TGTGCCAGCTCACCAAGCAGGATTGATGAAGCTTTCTTT.

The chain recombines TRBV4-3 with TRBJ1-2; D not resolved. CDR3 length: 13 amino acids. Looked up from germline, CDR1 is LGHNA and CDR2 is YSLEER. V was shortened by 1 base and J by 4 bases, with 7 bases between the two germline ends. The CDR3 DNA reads TGCGCCAGCAGCCAAGGGCTTTCCTATGGCTACACCTTC. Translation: CASSQGLSYGYTF.

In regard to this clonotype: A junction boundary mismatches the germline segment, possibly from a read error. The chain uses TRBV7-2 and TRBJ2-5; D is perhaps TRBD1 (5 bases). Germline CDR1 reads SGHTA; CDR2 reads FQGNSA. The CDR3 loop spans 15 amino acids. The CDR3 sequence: CASSLGGAQSLRGDF. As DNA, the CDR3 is TGTGCCAGCAGCTTAGGTGGGGCGCAGTCCCTTAGGGGTGACTTC.

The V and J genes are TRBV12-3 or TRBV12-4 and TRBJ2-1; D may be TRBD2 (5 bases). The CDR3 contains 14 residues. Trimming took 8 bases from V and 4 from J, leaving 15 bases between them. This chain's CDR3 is CASGIGLLYNEQFF. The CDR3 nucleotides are TGTGCCAGCGGAATCGGACTTCTGTACAATGAGCAGTTCTTC.

The CDR3 DNA sequence: TGTGCCAGCAGGGAACAGGGGAAAAGGGATACGCAGTATTTT. It encodes CASREQGKRDTQYF. The J gene is TRBJ2-3, the V gene TRBV27, with 7 bases aligning to TRBD1. The CDR3 runs 14 residues. From germline, CDR1 is MNHEY and CDR2 SMNVEV (reference sequence). V dropped 6 bases and J dropped 6; count of bases not matched to a gene: 9.

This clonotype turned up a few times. The CDR3 region has the DNA TGTGCCAGCACCCGGACAGGGGGCTCGAACACTGAAGCTTTCTTT. Translating gives CASTRTGGSNTEAFF. This chain uses TRBV6-2 or TRBV6-3 with TRBJ1-1; 11 positions match TRBD1. Germline V gene lookup returns CDR1 MNHEY and CDR2 SVGEGT. The CDR3 has 15 residues. After removal of 7 bases from V and 1 base from J, the junction contained 5 bases not matched to a gene.

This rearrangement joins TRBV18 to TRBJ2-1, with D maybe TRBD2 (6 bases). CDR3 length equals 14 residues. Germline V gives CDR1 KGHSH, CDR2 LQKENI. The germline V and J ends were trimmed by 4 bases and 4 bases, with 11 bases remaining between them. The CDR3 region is CASSLAGFYNEQFF. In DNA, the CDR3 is TGTGCCAGCTCACTGGCGGGATTTTACAATGAGCAGTTCTTC.

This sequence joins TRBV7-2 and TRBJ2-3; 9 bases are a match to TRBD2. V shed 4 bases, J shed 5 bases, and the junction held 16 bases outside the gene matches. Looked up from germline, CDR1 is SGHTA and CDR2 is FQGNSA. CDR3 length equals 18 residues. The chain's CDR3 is CASSSPSLSGRSRDTQYF. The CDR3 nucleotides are TGTGCCAGCAGCTCCCCTTCTTTAAGCGGGAGGTCAAGAGATACGCAGTATTTT.

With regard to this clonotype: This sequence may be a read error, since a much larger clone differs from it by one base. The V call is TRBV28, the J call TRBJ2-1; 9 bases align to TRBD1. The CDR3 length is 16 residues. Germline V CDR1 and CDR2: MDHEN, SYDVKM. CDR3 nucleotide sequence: TGTGCCGGCAGTTCACAGGGGGCAGCCTCCTACAATGAGCAGTTCTTC. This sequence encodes CAGSSQGAASYNEQFF.

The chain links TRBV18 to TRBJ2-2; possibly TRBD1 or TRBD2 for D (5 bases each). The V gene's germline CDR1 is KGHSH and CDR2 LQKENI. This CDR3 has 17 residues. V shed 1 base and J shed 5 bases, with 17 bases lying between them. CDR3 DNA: TGTGCCAGCTCACCACGGGGGACGCGGTCGGGGACCGGGGAGCTGTTTTTT. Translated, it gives CASSPRGTRSGTGELFF. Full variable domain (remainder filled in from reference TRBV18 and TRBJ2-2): NAGVMQNPRHLVRRRGQEARLRCSPMKGHSHVYWYRQLPEEGLKFMVYLQKENIIDESGMPKERFSAEFPKEGPSILRIQQVVRGDSAAYFCASSPRGTRSGTGELFFGEGSRLTVL.

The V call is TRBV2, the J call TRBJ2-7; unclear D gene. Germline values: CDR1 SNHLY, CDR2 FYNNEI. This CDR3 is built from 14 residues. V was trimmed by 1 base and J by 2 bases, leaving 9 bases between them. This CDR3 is CASSEDSLPYEQYF. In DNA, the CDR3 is TGTGCCAGCAGTGAAGACAGTCTGCCCTACGAGCAGTACTTC. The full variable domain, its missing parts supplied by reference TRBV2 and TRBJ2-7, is EPEVTQTPSHQVTQMGQEVILRCVPISNHLYFYWYRQILGQKVEFLVSFYNNEISEKSEIFDDQFSVERPDGSNFTLKIRSTKLEDSAMYFCASSEDSLPYEQYFGPGTRLTVT.

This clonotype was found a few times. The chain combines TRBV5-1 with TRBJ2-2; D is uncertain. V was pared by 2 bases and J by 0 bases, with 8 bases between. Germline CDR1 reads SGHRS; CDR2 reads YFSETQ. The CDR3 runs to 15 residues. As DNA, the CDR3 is TGCGCCAGCAGCTTCAAACAAGCGAACACCGGGGAGCTGTTTTTT. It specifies CASSFKQANTGELFF.

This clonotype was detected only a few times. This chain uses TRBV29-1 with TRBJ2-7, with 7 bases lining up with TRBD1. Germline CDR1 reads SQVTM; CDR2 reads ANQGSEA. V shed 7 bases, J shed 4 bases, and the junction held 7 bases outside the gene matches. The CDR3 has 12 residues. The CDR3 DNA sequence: TGCAGCGCCGTGAAGGGACAGTACGAGCAGTACTTC. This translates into CSAVKGQYEQYF.

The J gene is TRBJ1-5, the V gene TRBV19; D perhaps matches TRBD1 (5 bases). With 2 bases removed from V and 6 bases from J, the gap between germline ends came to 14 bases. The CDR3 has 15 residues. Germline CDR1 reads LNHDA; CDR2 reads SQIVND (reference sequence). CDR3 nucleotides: TGTGCCAGTAGTATATCTGGGGACTCCAGTCAGCCCCAGCATTTT. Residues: CASSISGDSSQPQHF.

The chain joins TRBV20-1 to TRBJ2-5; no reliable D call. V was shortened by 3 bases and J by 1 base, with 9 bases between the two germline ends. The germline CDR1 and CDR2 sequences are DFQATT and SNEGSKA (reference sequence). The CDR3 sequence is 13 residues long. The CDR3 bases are TGCAGTGCTAGGAGTACGCTCCAAGAGACCCAGTACTTC. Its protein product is CSARSTLQETQYF.

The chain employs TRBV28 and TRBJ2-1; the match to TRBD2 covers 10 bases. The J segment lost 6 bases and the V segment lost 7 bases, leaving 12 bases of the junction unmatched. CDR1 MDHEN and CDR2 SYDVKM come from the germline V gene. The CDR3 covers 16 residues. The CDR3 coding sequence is TGTGCCAGCACTTCCCTACCTAGCGGGAGAAGCAATGAGCAGTTCTTC. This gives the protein CASTSLPSGRSNEQFF.

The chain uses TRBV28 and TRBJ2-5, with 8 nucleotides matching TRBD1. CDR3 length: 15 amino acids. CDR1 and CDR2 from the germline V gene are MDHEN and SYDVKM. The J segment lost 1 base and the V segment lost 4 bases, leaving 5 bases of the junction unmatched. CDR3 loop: CASSSRQGIQETQYF. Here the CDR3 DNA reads TGTGCCAGCAGTTCGAGACAGGGGATCCAAGAGACCCAGTACTTC.

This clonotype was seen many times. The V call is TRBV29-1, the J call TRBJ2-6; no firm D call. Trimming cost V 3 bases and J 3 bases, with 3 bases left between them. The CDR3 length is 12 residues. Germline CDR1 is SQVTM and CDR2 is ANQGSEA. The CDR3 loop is CSVDVGANVLTF. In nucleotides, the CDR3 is TGCAGCGTTGATGTTGGGGCCAACGTCCTGACTTTC.